This T cell receptor (beta chain) was identified in a study of shared clonotypes between healthy human individuals. The wider study: The people who gave samples were two women and a few men aged 18 to 49. The plates for each donor numbered three CD4 naive, three CD4 memory, two CD8 naive and one CD8 memory.

The CDR3 totals 14 residues. The V gene's germline CDR1 is SGHDT and CDR2 YYEEEE. V lost 1 base and J lost 0, with 7 bases in between. Clones were read by immunoSEQ multiplex PCR, and TCRdb kept only the in-frame ones, dropping some. The profile shows around 2,100,000 clones, about 95% of them singletons. As defined, naive CD8 cells were CD45RO-negative and positively selected for CCR7, with terminally differentiated effector memory CD45RA+ cells excluded. Sequenced material: naive CD8+ T cells sorted from blood. The chain uses TRBV5-6 and TRBJ1-2; D remains ambiguous. The source of this sequence is a man aged 18 to 29 in good health. The chain's CDR3 is CASSLWGANYGYTF. The CDR3 DNA is TGTGCCAGCAGCTTGTGGGGAGCTAACTATGGCTACACCTTC.